These T cell receptor beta chains were read from a single sample in a study of identical twins. One entry per CDR3 protein results from TCRdb running MiXCR on the 5' RACE reads. This table has 1.5 million to 2 million distinct CDR3 sequences, about 31% appearing once. Specimen: cord blood. These receptors were collected from a newborn girl in good health. The CDR3 runs from the conserved cysteine through the conserved F or W. The listing skips clone size in some rows; elsewhere it reads once, few, many or a size class.

len	v_gene	j_gene	abundance	CDR3aa
15	TRBV4-2	TRBJ2-1	NA	CASSLSGEPYNEQFF
15	TRBV20-1	TRBJ2-2	NA	CSARGGQGYTGELFF
12	TRBV24-1	TRBJ1-2	few	CATSDRLDGYTF
23	TRBV10-3	TRBJ2-2	NA	CAISATQSFSKPLQGANTGELFF
15	TRBV21-1	TRBJ2-5	NA	CASSFRRWREETQYF
17	TRBV6-6	TRBJ2-6	NA	CASRDVTGESGANVLTF
15	TRBV6-6	NA	NA	CASSQNGGSYNEQYF
16	TRBV11-2	TRBJ2-3	NA	CASSSFRTGGTDTQYF
12	TRBV6-1	TRBJ2-7	NA	CASRYRGSEQYF
17	TRBV21-1	TRBJ2-7	NA	CASSKVGVAGHSYEQYF
14	TRBV7-2	TRBJ1-6	NA	CASSWDREISPLHF
16	TRBV7-2	TRBJ1-5	NA	CASSLVAGIRNQPQHF
15	TRBV20-1	TRBJ1-4	NA	CSAPSGGLPGEKLFF
15	TRBV6-5	TRBJ2-5	NA	CASSYSMWRQETQYF
17	TRBV20-1	TRBJ2-1	NA	CSAPRNDRGAGYNEQFF
15	TRBV15	TRBJ2-5	NA	CATSRDLGDGETQYF